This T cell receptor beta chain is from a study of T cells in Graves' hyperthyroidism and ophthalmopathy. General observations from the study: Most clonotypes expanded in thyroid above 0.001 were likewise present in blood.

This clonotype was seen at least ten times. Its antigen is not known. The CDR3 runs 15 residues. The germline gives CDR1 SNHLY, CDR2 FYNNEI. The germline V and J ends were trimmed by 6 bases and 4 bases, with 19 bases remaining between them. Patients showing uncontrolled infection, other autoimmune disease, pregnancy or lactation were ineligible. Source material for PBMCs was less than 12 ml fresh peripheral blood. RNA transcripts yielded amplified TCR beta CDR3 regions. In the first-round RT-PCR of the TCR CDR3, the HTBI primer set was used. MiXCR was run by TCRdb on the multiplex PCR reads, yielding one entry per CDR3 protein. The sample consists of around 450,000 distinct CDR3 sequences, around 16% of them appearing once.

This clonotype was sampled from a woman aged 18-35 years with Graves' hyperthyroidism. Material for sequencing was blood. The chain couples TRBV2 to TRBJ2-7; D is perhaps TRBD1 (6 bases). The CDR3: CASRELLTGGYEQYF. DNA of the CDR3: TGTGCCAGCAGGGAGCTGCTGACAGGCGGGTACGAGCAGTACTTC.